This TCR beta chain was obtained from a study of PD-L1 blockade in urothelial cancer. With respect to this clone: What it binds is not known.

Clones were read by immunoSEQ multiplex PCR, and TCRdb kept only the in-frame ones, dropping some. The sample contains tens of thousands of clones, approximately 80% of which appear only once. Regarding time point: pretreatment peripheral blood. Patients suffered from locally advanced or metastatic urothelial carcinoma. Study findings and constraints: Below-median pretreatment blood TCR clonality predicted better survival.

The starting material was PBMCs, obtained around atezolizumab (anti-PD-L1) treatment. This TCR derives from a man older than 75 with urothelial cancer.

The CDR3 region is CAWSRQVLSYEQYF. DNA of the CDR3: TGTGCCTGGAGCCGACAGGTCCTCTCCTACGAGCAGTACTTC. V and J are TRBV30 and TRBJ2-7; tentatively, D is TRBD1 (6 bases). V was pared by 3 bases and J by 0 bases, with 12 bases between. The CDR3 loop spans 14 amino acids. Germline V CDR1 and CDR2: GTSNPN, SVGIG (reference sequence).